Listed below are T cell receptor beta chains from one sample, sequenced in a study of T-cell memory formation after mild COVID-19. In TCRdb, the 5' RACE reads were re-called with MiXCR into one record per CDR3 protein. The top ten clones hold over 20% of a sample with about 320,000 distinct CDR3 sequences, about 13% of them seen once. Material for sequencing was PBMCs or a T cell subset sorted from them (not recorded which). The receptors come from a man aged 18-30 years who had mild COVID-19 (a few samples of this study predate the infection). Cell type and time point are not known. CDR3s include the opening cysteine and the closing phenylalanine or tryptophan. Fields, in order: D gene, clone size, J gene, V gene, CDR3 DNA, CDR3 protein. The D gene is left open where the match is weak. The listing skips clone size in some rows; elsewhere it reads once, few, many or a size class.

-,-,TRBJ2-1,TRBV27,TGTGCCAGCAGTTTTAAGGCGGGGGCCAGCTCCTACAATGAGCAGTTCTTC,CASSFKAGASSYNEQFF
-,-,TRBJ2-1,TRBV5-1,TGCGCCAGCAGCTTAGGACAGGGAGGGTCCTACAATGAGCAGTTCTTC,CASSLGQGGSYNEQFF
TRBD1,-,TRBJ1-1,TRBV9,TGTGCCAGCAGCGAGGGACAGGGGGCAACGAACACTGAAGCTTTCTTT,CASSEGQGATNTEAFF
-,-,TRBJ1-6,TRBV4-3,TGCGCCAGCAGCCGGGGTACAGGGTTGGAATCACCCCTCCACTTT,CASSRGTGLESPLHF
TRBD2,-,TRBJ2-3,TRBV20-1,TGCAGTGCCCCTAGCGGGGGGGCAGATACGCAGTATTTT,CSAPSGGADTQYF
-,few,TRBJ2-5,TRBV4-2,TGTGCCAGCAGCCAAGAACTAGAACAAGAGACCCAGTACTTC,CASSQELEQETQYF
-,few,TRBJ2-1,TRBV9,TGTGCCAGCAGCGCGCCTGGACGGACGGATGGGCAGTTCTTC,CASSAPGRTDGQFF
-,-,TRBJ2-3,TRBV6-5,TGTGCCAGCATAGGGGCGGGGCCAGATACGCAGTATTTT,CASIGAGPDTQYF
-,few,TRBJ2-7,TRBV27,TGTGCCAGCAGTTGGACGTCTGCCTACGAGCAGTACTTC,CASSWTSAYEQYF
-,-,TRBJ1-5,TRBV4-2,TGTGCCAGCAGCCAGGGAGGTGTCAATCAGCCCCAGCATTTT,CASSQGGVNQPQHF
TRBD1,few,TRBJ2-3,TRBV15,TGTGCCACCAGCGGCGAGGGACAGGGATACACAGATACGCAGTATTTT,CATSGEGQGYTDTQYF
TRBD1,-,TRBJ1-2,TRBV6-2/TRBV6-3,TGTGCCAGCACCAAGGGGACAGGGGGCGCTTCTGGCTACACCTTC,CASTKGTGGASGYTF
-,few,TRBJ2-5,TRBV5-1,TGCGCCAGCAGCTTATTGGGGCAGGAGCAAGAGACCCAGTACTTC,CASSLLGQEQETQYF
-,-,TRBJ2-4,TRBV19,TGTGCCAGTAGTCCCCGTGCTTATTCCAAAAACATTCAGTACTTC,CASSPRAYSKNIQYF
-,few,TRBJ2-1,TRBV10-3,TGTGCCATCAGTGATTCCATAGGGGGAGGACACTACAATGAGCAGTTCTTC,CAISDSIGGGHYNEQFF
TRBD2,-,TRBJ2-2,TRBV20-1,TGCAGTGCCCTCCGGGACTACAATCCCGGGGAGCTGTTTTTT,CSALRDYNPGELFF
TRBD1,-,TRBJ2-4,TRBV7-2,TGTGCCAGCAGCTGGGACAGGCTAGCCAAAAACATTCAGTACTTC,CASSWDRLAKNIQYF
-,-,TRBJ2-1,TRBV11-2,TGTGCCAGCAGCTTAGGTTTCCTCCTCTACAATGAGCAGTTCTTC,CASSLGFLLYNEQFF
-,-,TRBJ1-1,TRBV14,TGTGCCAGCAGCCAAGCGGGACTGCGGTCGGCTTTCTTT,CASSQAGLRSAFF
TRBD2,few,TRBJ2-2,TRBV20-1,TGCAGTGCTATCCCCCCTAGCGGGGGGGGACCTCGGGCCGGGGAGCTGTTTTTT,CSAIPPSGGGPRAGELFF
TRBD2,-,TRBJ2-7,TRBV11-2,TGTGCCAGCAGCCCTGCTGCGGGGGGGAACTACGAGCAGTACTTC,CASSPAAGGNYEQYF
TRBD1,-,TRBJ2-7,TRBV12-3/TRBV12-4,TGTGCCAGCAGTCCACAGGGGGCTATGACCTACGAGCAGTACTTC,CASSPQGAMTYEQYF
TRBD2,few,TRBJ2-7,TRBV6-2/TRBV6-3,TGTGCCGTCGGCGGGGCTAGCGGGGTCCTGGAGCAGTACTTC,CAVGGASGVLEQYF
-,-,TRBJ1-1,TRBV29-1,TGCAGCGTTGGGAAGTTCGGCACTGAAGCTTTCTTT,CSVGKFGTEAFF
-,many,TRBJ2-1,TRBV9,TGTGCCAGCAGCGTAGGAGCCCTAGAGGGACACAATGAGCAGTTCTTC,CASSVGALEGHNEQFF
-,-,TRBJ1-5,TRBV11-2,TGTGCCAGCAGCCGTCCGGGTAGCAATCAGCCCCAGCATTTT,CASSRPGSNQPQHF
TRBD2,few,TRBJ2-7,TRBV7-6,TGTGCCAGCAGCCCCAGAGCTGGACTAGCGGGGGGGAACTACGAGCAGTACTTC,CASSPRAGLAGGNYEQYF